This note documents a single T cell receptor beta chain sequence. This entry is derived from a study of cytomegalovirus exposure and HLA in healthy donors. Trimming shortened V by 10 bases and J by 7 bases, and 14 bases separated the two germline ends. CDR3 length equals 13 residues. CDR1 and CDR2 from the germline V gene are LNHDA and SQIVND (reference sequence). The PCR employed 60 Vbeta primers together with 13 Jbeta primers. Clones were read by immunoSEQ multiplex PCR, and TCRdb kept only the in-frame ones, dropping some. The sample holds some 190,000 clones, roughly four fifths seen once. The sample consisted of PBMCs. This TCR derives from a man aged 18 to 29 in good health and CMV-seronegative. This chain connects TRBV19 to TRBJ1-6; D uncertain. The CDR3 DNA sequence: TGTGCCACCCAGGCAGAGCAAAATTCACCCCTCCACTTT. Translated, it gives CATQAEQNSPLHF.